This T cell receptor (beta chain) was identified in a study of blood T cell repertoires in COVID-19. Study as a whole: Sites in the United States, Italy and Spain provided acute and convalescent COVID-19 samples. PBMCs, B-cell-depleted T cells, or T cells were the source of the cDNA or gDNA that made up the material.

The protocol was immunoSEQ multiplex PCR, while the TCRdb copy is restricted to in-frame clones and leaves out a portion. This table holds 30,000 to 40,000 clones, around nine tenths found once. This CDR3 region has 16 residues. The V gene end was trimmed by 3 bases and the J gene end by 5 bases; junction bases not matched to a gene: 8. The germline CDR1 and CDR2 sequences are LGHNA and YNFKEQ. Source material: peripheral blood. The receptor comes from a human donor in a cohort sampled during active COVID-19. The chain is built from TRBV4-2 and TRBJ2-7; 12 bases agree with TRBD1. The CDR3 is CASSHPPGQGADEQYF. DNA of the CDR3: TGTGCCAGCAGCCATCCCCCGGGACAGGGGGCCGACGAGCAGTACTTC.